Sequencing of this T cell receptor beta chain was carried out in a study of blood T cells in healthy people across ages. Study-level results: Not knowing donor CMV status may have confounded expanded clonotype changes. The percentage of naive T cells correlated strongly with TCR beta diversity.

Primers used in a second PCR of roughly 7 to 12 cycles were a sample-barcoded 5' primer and a J-beta primer mix. TCRdb processed the 5' RACE reads anew with MiXCR; each CDR3 protein has one entry. Of hundreds of thousands of distinct CDR3 sequences in the sample, 32% are singletons; the top ten hold less than 20%. Per the germline V gene, CDR1 is SGDLS and CDR2 is YYNGEE. This CDR3 is built from 15 residues. Comments on this clonotype: The antigen remains undetermined.

Isolated per sample were at least 7 million PBMCs. The specimen was blood. This sequence joins TRBV9 and TRBJ2-1; no clear D gene. The DNA end favors TRBJ2-7, so the J call may be wrong. This receptor was identified in an elderly woman in good health. The DNA for the CDR3 is TGTGCCAGCAGCGTAGGAACGGCCAACAACAATGAGCAGTACTTC. Its protein product is CASSVGTANNNEQYF.